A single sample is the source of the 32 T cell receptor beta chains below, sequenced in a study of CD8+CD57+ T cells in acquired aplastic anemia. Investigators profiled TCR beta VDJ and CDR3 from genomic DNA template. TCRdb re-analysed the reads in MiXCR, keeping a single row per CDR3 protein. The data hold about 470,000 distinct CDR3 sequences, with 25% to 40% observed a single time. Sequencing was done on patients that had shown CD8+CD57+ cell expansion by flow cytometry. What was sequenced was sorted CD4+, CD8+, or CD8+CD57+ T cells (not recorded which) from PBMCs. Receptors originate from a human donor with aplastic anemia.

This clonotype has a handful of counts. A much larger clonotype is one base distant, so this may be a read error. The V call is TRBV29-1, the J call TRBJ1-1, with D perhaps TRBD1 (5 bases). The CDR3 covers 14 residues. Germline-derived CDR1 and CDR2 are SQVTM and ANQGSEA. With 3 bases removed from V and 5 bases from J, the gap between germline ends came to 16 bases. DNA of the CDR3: TGCAGCGTTGAGTACCAGGGTCGGAAAACTGAAGCTTTCTTT. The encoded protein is CSVEYQGRKTEAFF.

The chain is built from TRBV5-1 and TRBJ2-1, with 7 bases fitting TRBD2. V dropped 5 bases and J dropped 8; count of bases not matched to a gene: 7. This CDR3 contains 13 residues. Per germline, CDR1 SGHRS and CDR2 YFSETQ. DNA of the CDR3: TGCGCCAGCAGGGGAACTAGCGCCGATGAGCAGTTCTTC. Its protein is CASRGTSADEQFF.

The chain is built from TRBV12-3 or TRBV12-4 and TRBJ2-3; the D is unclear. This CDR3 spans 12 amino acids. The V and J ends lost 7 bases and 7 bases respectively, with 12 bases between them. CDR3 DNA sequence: TGTGCCAGCAATTTGGACGTGAATACGCAGTATTTT. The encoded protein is CASNLDVNTQYF.

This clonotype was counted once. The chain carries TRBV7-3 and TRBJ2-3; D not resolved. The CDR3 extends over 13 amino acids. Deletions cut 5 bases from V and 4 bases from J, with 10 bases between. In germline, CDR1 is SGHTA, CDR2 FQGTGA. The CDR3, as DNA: TGTGCCAGCAGCCCTAGAAGCGCAGATACGCAGTATTTT. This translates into CASSPRSADTQYF.

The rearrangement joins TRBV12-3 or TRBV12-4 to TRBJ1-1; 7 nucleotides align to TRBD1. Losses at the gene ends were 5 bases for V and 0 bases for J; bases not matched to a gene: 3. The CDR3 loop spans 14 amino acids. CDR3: CASSMGQMNTEAFF. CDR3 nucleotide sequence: TGTGCCAGCAGTATGGGACAGATGAACACTGAAGCTTTCTTT.

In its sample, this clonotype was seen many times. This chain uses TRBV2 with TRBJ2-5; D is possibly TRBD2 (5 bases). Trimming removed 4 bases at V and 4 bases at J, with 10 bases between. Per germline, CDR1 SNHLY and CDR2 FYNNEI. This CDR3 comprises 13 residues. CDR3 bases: TGTGCCAGCAGTGGTTCGGGGTTAGAGACCCAGTACTTC. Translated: CASSGSGLETQYF.

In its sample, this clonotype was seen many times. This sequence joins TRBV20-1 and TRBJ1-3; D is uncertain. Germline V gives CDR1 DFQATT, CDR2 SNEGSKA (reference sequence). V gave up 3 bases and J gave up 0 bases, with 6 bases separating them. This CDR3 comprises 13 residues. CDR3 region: CSASLSSGNTIYF. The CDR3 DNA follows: TGCAGTGCTAGTCTGTCCTCTGGAAACACCATATATTTT.

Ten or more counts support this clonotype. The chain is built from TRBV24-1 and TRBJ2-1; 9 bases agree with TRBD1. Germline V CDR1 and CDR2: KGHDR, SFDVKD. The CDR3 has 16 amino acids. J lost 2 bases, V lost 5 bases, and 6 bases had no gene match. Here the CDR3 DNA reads TGTGCCACCAGTGCCTTGACAGGGGGGCCCTACAATGAGCAGTTCTTC. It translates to CATSALTGGPYNEQFF.

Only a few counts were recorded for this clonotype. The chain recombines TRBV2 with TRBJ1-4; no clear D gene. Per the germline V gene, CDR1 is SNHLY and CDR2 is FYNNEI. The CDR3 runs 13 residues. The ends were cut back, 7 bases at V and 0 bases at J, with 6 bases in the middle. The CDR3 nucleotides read TGTGCCAGCACCTACACAACTAATGAAAAACTGTTTTTT. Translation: CASTYTTNEKLFF.

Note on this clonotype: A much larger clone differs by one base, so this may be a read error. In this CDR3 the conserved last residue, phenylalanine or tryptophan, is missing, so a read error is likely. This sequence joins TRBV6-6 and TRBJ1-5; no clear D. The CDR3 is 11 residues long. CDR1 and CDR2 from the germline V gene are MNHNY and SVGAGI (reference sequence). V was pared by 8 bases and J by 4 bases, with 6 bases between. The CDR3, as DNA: TGTGCCAGCCGGAGTAATCAGCCCCAGCATTCT. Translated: CASRSNQPQHS.

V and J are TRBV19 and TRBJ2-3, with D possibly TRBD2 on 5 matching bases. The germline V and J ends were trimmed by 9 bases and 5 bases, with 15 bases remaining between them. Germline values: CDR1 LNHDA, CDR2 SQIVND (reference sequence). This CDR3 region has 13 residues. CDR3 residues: CASGLTRGDTQYF. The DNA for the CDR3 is TGTGCCAGCGGTCTGACCCGGGGAGATACGCAGTATTTT.

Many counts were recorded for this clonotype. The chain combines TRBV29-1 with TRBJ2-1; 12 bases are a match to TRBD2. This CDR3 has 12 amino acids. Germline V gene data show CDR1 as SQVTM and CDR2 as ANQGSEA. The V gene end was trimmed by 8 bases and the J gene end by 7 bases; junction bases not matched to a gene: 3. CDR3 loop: CSTTSGSNEQFF. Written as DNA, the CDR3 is TGCAGCACGACTAGCGGGAGTAATGAGCAGTTCTTC.

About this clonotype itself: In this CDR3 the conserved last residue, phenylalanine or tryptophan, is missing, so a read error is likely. CDR3 protein: CASSLIYNEQFL. The DNA for the CDR3 is TGTGCCAGCAGCCTAATCTACAATGAGCAGTTCCTC. This chain connects TRBV7-6 to TRBJ2-1; D is unresolved. The germline V gene encodes CDR1 SGHVS and CDR2 FNYEAQ. V lost 5 bases to trimming and J lost 3 bases, with 5 bases between them. The CDR3 contains 12 residues.

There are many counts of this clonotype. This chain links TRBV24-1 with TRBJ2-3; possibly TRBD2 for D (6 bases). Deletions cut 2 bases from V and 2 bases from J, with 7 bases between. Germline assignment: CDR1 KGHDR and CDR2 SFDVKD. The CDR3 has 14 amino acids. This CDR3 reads CATSDWRDTDTQYF. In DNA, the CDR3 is TGTGCCACCAGTGATTGGCGGGACACAGATACGCAGTATTTT.

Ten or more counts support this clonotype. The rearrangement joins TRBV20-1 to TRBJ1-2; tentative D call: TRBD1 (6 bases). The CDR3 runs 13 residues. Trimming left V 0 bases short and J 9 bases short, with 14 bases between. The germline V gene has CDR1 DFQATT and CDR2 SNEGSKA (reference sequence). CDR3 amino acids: CSARDRAGDRYTF. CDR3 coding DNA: TGCAGTGCTAGAGATAGGGCAGGGGATCGCTACACCTTC.

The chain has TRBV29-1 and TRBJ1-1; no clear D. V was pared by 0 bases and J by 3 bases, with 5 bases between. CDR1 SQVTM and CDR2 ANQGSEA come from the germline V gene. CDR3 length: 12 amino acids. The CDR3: CSVEDPDTEAFF. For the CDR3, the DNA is TGCAGCGTTGAAGATCCGGACACTGAAGCTTTCTTT.

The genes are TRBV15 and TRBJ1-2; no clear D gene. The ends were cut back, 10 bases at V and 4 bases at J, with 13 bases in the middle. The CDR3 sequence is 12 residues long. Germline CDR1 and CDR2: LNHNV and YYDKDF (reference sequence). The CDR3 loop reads CASKQAGYGYTF. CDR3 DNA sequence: TGTGCCAGCAAGCAGGCTGGCTATGGCTACACCTTC.

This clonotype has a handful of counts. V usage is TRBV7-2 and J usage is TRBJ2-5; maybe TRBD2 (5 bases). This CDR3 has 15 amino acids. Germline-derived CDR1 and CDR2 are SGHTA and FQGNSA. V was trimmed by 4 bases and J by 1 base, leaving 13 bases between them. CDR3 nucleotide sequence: TGTGCCAGCAGCTCTTTGGCGGGCCTCCAAGAGACCCAGTACTTC. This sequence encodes CASSSLAGLQETQYF.

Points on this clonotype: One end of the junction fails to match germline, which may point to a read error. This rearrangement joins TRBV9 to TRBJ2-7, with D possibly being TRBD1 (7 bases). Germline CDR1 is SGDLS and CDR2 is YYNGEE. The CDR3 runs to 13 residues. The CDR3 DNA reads TGTGCCAGCAGCTTGGGGGGACAGTCCGAGCGGTACTTC. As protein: CASSLGGQSERYF.

The DNA of the CDR3 is TGTGCCAGCAGTGAAGGACAGGTTCAAGGGCCCCAGCATTTT. Its translation: CASSEGQVQGPQHF. This chain links TRBV2 with TRBJ1-5; TRBD1 might be the D (6 bases). The CDR3 extends over 14 amino acids. Per the germline V gene, CDR1 is SNHLY and CDR2 is FYNNEI. V lost 1 base and J 9 bases, leaving 13 bases between the germline ends.

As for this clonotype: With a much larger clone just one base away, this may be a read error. CDR3 region: CASSEDRGRETQYF. The CDR3 DNA sequence: TGTGCCAGCAGTGAAGACAGGGGGCGAGAGACCCAGTACTTC. The genes are TRBV2 and TRBJ2-5; TRBD1 agrees at 9 bases. Trimming cost V 1 base and J 4 bases; bases outside gene matches: 1. CDR3 length: 14 amino acids. CDR1 is SNHLY and CDR2 is FYNNEI in the germline V gene.

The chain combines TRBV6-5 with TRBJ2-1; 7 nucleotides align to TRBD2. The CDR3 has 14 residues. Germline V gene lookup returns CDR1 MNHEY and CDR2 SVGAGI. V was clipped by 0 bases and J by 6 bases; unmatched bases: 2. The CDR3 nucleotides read TGTGCCAGCAGTTACTCGCGGGAGTTCAATGAGCAGTTCTTC. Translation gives CASSYSREFNEQFF.

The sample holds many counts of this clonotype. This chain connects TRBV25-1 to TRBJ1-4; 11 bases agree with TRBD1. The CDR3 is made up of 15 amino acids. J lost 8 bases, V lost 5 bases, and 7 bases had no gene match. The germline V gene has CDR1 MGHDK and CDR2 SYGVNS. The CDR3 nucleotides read TGTGCCAGCAGTACCCGGGACAGGGGGGTAGAAAAACTGTTTTTT. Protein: CASSTRDRGVEKLFF. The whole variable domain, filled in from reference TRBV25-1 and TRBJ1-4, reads EADIYQTPRYLVIGTGKKITLECSQTMGHDKMYWYQQDPGMELHLIHYSYGVNSTEKGDLSSESTVSRIRTEHFPLTLESARPSHTSQYLCASSTRDRGVEKLFFGSGTQLSVL.

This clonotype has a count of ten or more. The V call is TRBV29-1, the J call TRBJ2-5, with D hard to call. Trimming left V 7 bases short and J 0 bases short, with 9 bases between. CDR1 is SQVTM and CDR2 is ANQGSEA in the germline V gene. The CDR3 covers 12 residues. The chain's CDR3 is CSAGRHQETQYF. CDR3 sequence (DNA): TGCAGCGCTGGACGCCACCAAGAGACCCAGTACTTC.

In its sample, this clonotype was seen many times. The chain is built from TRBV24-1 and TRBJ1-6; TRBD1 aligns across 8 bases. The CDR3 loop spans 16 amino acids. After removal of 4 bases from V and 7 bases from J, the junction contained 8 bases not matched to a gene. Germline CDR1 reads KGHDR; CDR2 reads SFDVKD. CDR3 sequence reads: CATSDASTGVNSPLHF. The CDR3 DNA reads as TGTGCCACCAGTGACGCCTCGACAGGGGTAAATTCACCCCTCCACTTT.

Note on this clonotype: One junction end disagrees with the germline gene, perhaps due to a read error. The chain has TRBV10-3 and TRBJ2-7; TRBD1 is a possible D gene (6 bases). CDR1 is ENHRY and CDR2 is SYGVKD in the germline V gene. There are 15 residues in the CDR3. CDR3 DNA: TGTGCCAGCAGTTACTCGGTAGGGGGTCCGCACGAGCAGTACTTC. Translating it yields CASSYSVGGPHEQYF.

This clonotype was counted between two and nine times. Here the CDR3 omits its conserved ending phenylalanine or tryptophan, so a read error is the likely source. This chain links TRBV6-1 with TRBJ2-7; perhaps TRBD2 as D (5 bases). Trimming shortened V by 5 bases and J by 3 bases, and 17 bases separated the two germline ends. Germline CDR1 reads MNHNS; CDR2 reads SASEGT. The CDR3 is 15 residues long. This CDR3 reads CASSRTVDGIYEQYL. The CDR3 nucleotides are TGTGCCAGCAGTCGAACGGTGGACGGGATCTACGAGCAGTACCTC.

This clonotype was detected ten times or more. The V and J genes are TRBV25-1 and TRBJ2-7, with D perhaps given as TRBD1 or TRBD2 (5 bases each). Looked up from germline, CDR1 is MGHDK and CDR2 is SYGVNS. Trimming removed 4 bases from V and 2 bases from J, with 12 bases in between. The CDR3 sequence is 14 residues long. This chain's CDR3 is CASSGDGAAYEQYF. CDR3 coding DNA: TGTGCCAGCAGTGGCGACGGGGCGGCCTACGAGCAGTACTTC.

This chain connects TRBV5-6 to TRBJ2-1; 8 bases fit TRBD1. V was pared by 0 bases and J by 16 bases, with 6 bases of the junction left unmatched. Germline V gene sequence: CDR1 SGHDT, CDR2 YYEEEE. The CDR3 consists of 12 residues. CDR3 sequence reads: CASSLEGTGGFF. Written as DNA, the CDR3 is TGTGCCAGCAGCTTGGAGGGGACAGGAGGTTTCTTC.

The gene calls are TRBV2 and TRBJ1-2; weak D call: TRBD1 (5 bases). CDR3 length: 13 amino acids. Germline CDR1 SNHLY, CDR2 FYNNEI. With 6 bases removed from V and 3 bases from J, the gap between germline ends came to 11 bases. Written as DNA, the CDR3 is TGTGCCAGCAGGAAAAGCAGGGACTATGGCTACACCTTC. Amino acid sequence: CASRKSRDYGYTF.

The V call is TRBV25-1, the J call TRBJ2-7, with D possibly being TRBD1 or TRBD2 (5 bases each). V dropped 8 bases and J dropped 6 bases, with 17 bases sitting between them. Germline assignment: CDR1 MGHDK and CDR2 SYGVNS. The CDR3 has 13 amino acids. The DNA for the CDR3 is TGTGCCAGCTCACCACTCGGGGCGAGCGAGCAGTACTTC. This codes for CASSPLGASEQYF.

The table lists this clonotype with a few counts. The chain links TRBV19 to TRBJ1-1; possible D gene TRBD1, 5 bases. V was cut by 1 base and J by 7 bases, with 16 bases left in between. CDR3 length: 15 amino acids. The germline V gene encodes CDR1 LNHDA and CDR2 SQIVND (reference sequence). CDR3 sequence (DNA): TGTGCCAGTAGTATAGGTCCTAGGGGTTCAGGTGAAGCTTTCTTT. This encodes CASSIGPRGSGEAFF.